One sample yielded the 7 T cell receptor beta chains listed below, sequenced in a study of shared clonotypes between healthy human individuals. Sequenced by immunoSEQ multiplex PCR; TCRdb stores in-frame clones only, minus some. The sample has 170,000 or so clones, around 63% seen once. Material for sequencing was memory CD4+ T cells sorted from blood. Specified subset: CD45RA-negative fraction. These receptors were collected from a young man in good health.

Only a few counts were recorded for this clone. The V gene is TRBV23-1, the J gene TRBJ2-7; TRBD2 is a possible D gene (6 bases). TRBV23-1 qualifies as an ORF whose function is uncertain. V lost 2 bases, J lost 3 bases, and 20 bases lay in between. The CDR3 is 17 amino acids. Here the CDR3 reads CASSQPLPGDTNYEQYF. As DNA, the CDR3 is TGCGCCAGCAGTCAACCTTTACCGGGAGATACCAACTACGAGCAGTACTTC.

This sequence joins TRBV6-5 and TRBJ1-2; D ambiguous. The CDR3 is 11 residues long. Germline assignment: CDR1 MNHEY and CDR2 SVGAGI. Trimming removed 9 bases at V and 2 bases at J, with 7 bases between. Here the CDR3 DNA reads TGTGCCAGTAACGGAAACTATGGCTACACCTTC. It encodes CASNGNYGYTF.

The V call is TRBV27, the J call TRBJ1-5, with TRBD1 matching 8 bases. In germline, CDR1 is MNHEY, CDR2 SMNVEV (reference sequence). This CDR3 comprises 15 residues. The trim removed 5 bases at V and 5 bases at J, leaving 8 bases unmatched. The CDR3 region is CASSQYPGGDQPQHF. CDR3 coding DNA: TGTGCCAGCAGTCAGTACCCAGGGGGCGATCAGCCCCAGCATTTT.

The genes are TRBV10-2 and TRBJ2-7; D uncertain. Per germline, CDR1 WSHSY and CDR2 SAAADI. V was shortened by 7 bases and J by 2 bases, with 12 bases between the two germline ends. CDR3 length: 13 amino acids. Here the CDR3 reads CASTPGRAYEQYF. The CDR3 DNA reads TGCGCCAGCACCCCCGGGCGTGCCTACGAGCAGTACTTC.

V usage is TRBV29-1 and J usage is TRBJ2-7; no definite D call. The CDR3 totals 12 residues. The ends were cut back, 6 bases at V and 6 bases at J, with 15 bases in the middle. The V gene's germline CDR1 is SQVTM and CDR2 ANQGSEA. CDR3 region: CSVRVQLGEQYF. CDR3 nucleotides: TGCAGCGTACGGGTCCAACTGGGCGAGCAGTACTTC.

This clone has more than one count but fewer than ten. In nucleotides, the CDR3 is TGCGCCAGCAGCTTGGCCGGGTGGGAGGAGACCCAGTACTTC. Translated: CASSLAGWEETQYF. The V gene is TRBV5-1, the J gene TRBJ2-5, with D maybe TRBD2 (5 bases). The CDR3 length is 14 residues. CDR1 and CDR2 (germline): SGHRS, YFSETQ. The V and J ends lost 0 bases and 5 bases respectively, with 11 bases between them.

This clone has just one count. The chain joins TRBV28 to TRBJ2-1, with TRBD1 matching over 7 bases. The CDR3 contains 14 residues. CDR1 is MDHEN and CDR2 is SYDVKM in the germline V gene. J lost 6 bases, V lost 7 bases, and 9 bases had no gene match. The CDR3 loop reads CASTRQGEGNEQFF. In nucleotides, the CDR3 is TGTGCCAGCACCCGACAGGGAGAGGGCAATGAGCAGTTCTTC.